The 32 T cell receptor beta chains in this list originate from one sample, sequenced in a study of cytomegalovirus exposure and HLA in healthy donors (dated by TCRdb to about 2017). Library prep was done by the immunoSEQ multiplex PCR assay. For the multiplex PCR, a mixture combining 60 forward primers for TCR Vbeta segments and 13 reverse primers for TCR Jbeta segments was used. Drawn from immuneACCESS, this table holds only the in-frame rearrangements with V and J called that TCRdb kept. Clones are partly lost; checked studies trace under half to an unresolved V gene and leave the rest unexplained. The sample table contains under 150,000 clones; only one count was recorded for around 69% of them. The ten largest make up 2.9% of the sample. Specimen: PBMCs. The source of these receptors is a human donor in good health.

The V and J genes are TRBV7-2 and TRBJ2-3; D is unresolved. The V gene lost 5 bases and the J gene lost 2 bases, with 8 bases spanning the gap. CDR1 and CDR2 from the germline V gene are SGHTA and FQGNSA. The CDR3 length is 13 residues. The CDR3 protein is CASSPIPTDTQYF. As DNA, the CDR3 is TGTGCCAGCAGCCCTATCCCCACAGATACGCAGTATTTT.

The gene calls are TRBV5-4 and TRBJ2-2; a weak D match, TRBD2 (6 bases). V gave up 1 base and J gave up 5 bases, with 21 bases separating them. The CDR3 spans 18 residues. Germline CDR1 is SGHNT and CDR2 is YYREEE (reference sequence). The CDR3 reads CASSLLPSGGTQTGELFF. CDR3 nucleotides: TGTGCCAGCAGCTTGCTCCCCTCTGGCGGGACCCAAACCGGGGAGCTGTTTTTT.

As DNA, the CDR3 is TGTGCCAGCAGCCTACGACTAGCGGGGGGGGACGAGCAGTACTTC. Translated: CASSLRLAGGDEQYF. This chain links TRBV5-4 with TRBJ2-7, with 14 bases that match TRBD2. V dropped 4 bases and J dropped 5; count of bases not matched to a gene: 5. The CDR3 extends over 15 amino acids. The germline gives CDR1 SGHNT, CDR2 YYREEE (reference sequence).

The chain uses TRBV6-1 and TRBJ2-5; TRBD2 matches at 9 bases. The better agreement between TRBJ2-7 and the DNA end casts doubt on the J call. Germline V gene data show CDR1 as MNHNS and CDR2 as SASEGT. The CDR3 runs to 14 residues. CDR3 loop: CASSDGLARYEQYF. CDR3 coding DNA: TGTGCCAGCAGCGATGGACTAGCGAGGTACGAGCAGTACTTC.

V gene TRBV30 combines with J gene TRBJ1-1, with 8 nucleotides matching TRBD1. The CDR3 covers 12 residues. Per the germline V gene, CDR1 is GTSNPN and CDR2 is SVGIG (reference sequence). V lost 2 bases and J lost 9; bases outside the gene matches: 5. The CDR3 nucleotides read TGTGCCTGGAGTCGGCAGGGGGCGAAAGCTTTCTTT. This sequence encodes CAWSRQGAKAFF.

The rearrangement uses TRBV27 and TRBJ2-4; D not certain. The V end was cut by 5 bases, the J end by 0 bases, with 11 bases between. Germline V gene data show CDR1 as MNHEY and CDR2 as SMNVEV (reference sequence). The CDR3 spans 15 residues. CDR3 nucleotides: TGTGCCAGCAGTCCACAGCCATCAGCCAAAAACATTCAGTACTTC. It specifies CASSPQPSAKNIQYF.

The V call is TRBV7-3, the J call TRBJ1-1; D ambiguous. CDR1 is SGHTA, CDR2 FQGTGA, per germline. The CDR3 totals 13 residues. The V gene lost 2 bases and the J gene lost 1 base, with 5 bases spanning the gap. This chain's CDR3 is CASSLYPNTEAFF. CDR3 sequence (DNA): TGTGCCAGCAGCTTATATCCGAACACTGAAGCTTTCTTT.

The gene calls are TRBV10-1 and TRBJ2-3; 10 bases are a match to TRBD1. The ends lost 6 bases at V and 9 bases at J; junction bases unmatched: 6. This CDR3 is built from 13 residues. From germline, CDR1 is WNHNN and CDR2 SYGVQD (reference sequence). CDR3 DNA sequence: TGCGCCAGCAGCAGGACAGGGGGGCGCACGCAGTATTTT. It is translated as CASSRTGGRTQYF.

This clone was observed a handful of times. CDR3 bases: TGTGCCAGCAGCATCGGGACTGTCAATGAGCAGTTCTTC. Protein: CASSIGTVNEQFF. The rearrangement uses TRBV7-6 and TRBJ2-1; TRBD2 is a possible D gene (6 bases). V was trimmed by 5 bases and J by 6 bases, leaving 11 bases between them. The germline V gene has CDR1 SGHVS and CDR2 FNYEAQ. This CDR3 comprises 13 residues.

This chain connects TRBV19 to TRBJ1-2; a possible D gene is TRBD1 (5 bases). The V gene's germline CDR1 is LNHDA and CDR2 SQIVND (reference sequence). Trimming pared 3 bases from V and 2 bases from J, leaving 10 bases between. CDR3 length: 14 amino acids. CDR3 in amino acids: CASSMRGSNYGYTF. The CDR3 DNA is TGTGCCAGTAGTATGCGGGGGTCCAACTATGGCTACACCTTC.

The rearrangement uses TRBV7-2 and TRBJ2-3; perhaps TRBD2 as D (5 bases). The germline CDR1 and CDR2 sequences are SGHTA and FQGNSA. V dropped 4 bases and J dropped 3 bases, with 11 bases sitting between them. This CDR3 spans 14 amino acids. CDR3 DNA: TGTGCCAGCAGCTGGGGAGCGAGTACAGATACGCAGTATTTT. Translating gives CASSWGASTDTQYF.

This clone was detected only a few times. The chain has TRBV28 and TRBJ1-5, with D possibly being TRBD1 (6 bases). In germline, CDR1 is MDHEN, CDR2 SYDVKM. The CDR3 runs 14 residues. The V and J ends lost 7 bases and 1 base respectively, with 11 bases between them. CDR3 DNA sequence: TGTGCCAGCATGGGACATGGGAGCAATCAGCCCCAGCATTTT. This sequence encodes CASMGHGSNQPQHF. Looking up the rest from reference TRBV28 and TRBJ1-5 gives the full variable domain: DVKVTQSSRYLVKRTGEKVFLECVQDMDHENMFWYRQDPGLGLRLIYFSYDVKMKEKGDIPEGYSVSREKKERFSLILESASTNQTSMYLCASMGHGSNQPQHFGDGTRLSIL.

The rearrangement links TRBV5-6 to TRBJ1-6; D is perhaps TRBD1 (6 bases). The germline V gene has CDR1 SGHDT and CDR2 YYEEEE. CDR3 length: 15 amino acids. Trimming cost V 0 bases and J 7 bases, with 11 bases left between them. The CDR3: CASSLAQGRNSPLHF. In DNA, the CDR3 is TGTGCCAGCAGCTTGGCCCAGGGGAGAAATTCACCCCTCCACTTT.

V is TRBV10-3 and J is TRBJ1-1, with 9 bases that match TRBD1. The CDR3 is 15 residues long. V trimming: 3 bases; J trimming: 2 bases; junction bases outside the gene matches: 4. Germline CDR1 is ENHRY and CDR2 is SYGVKD. The DNA of the CDR3 is TGTGCCATCAGTGATCCGACAGGGGGAAACACTGAAGCTTTCTTT. Encoded protein: CAISDPTGGNTEAFF.

The J gene is TRBJ2-3, the V gene TRBV5-1; 7 positions match TRBD2. The ends lost 4 bases at V and 6 bases at J; junction bases unmatched: 17. Germline V gene sequence: CDR1 SGHRS, CDR2 YFSETQ. The CDR3 spans 17 residues. This CDR3 is CASSPSAGEAPRDTQYF. DNA for the CDR3: TGCGCCAGCAGCCCCTCGGCGGGAGAGGCGCCGAGGGATACGCAGTATTTT.

The CDR3: CASSLGGWGGRLTDTQYF. CDR3 nucleotides: TGTGCCAGCAGCTTGGGAGGGTGGGGCGGCAGACTCACAGATACGCAGTATTTT. The chain uses TRBV7-9 and TRBJ2-3; 7 nucleotides line up with TRBD2. The trim removed 3 bases at V and 2 bases at J, leaving 14 bases unmatched. This CDR3 comprises 18 residues. Germline CDR1 SEHNR, CDR2 FQNEAQ (reference sequence).

CDR3 loop: CASSQNPGNTEAFF. The CDR3 coding sequence is TGCGCCAGCAGCCAAAATCCAGGGAACACTGAAGCTTTCTTT. The J gene is TRBJ1-1, the V gene TRBV4-1; no reliable D call. This CDR3 is 14 amino acids long. Germline CDR1 is MGHRA and CDR2 is YSYEKL. V lost 2 bases and J 1 base, leaving 8 bases between the germline ends.

V usage is TRBV7-2 and J usage is TRBJ2-6; 11 nucleotides line up with TRBD1. In germline, CDR1 is SGHTA, CDR2 FQGNSA. V was pared by 5 bases and J by 5 bases, with 2 bases of the junction left unmatched. This CDR3 has 15 amino acids. CDR3 loop: CASSRTGGRANVLTF. The CDR3 region has the DNA TGTGCCAGCAGCCGGACAGGGGGCAGGGCCAACGTCCTGACTTTC.

This clone was seen more than once but under ten times. The rearrangement links TRBV29-1 to TRBJ2-3; 7 nucleotides match TRBD2. The junction had 16 bases not matched to a gene; V was cut back by 7 bases and J by 3 bases. The CDR3 covers 16 residues. Germline lookup yields CDR1 SQVTM and CDR2 ANQGSEA. The CDR3 DNA reads as TGCAGCGCCCGAAAACGGGCCGGGGGGTCGACAGATACGCAGTATTTT. Its translation is CSARKRAGGSTDTQYF.

Written as DNA, the CDR3 is TGTGCCAGCAGTCCCCGGGACAGAAAATACAATGAGCAGTTCTTC. Protein product: CASSPRDRKYNEQFF. The chain has TRBV28 and TRBJ2-1, with 7 bases identical to TRBD1. V lost 5 bases to trimming and J lost 4 bases; unmatched junction nucleotides: 8. Germline V gene lookup returns CDR1 MDHEN and CDR2 SYDVKM. The CDR3 extends over 15 amino acids.

This clone is a singleton in its sample. This chain joins TRBV21-1 and TRBJ1-2; the table names TRBD1, a call not compared with the DNA. TRBV21-1 is given as a pseudogene. The CDR3 has 13 amino acids. The CDR3 bases are TGTGCCAGCAGCAACCGGACAGTATTCAGCTACACCTTC. It translates to CASSNRTVFSYTF.

The rearrangement uses TRBV18 and TRBJ1-3; D possibly corresponds to TRBD1 (6 bases). CDR1 and CDR2 from the germline V gene are KGHSH and LQKENI. V lost 3 bases and J lost 0, with 6 bases in between. This CDR3 spans 14 amino acids. The CDR3, as DNA: TGTGCCAGCTCACCGACAGGCTCTGGAAACACCATATATTTT. Translation: CASSPTGSGNTIYF.

This chain connects TRBV6-1 to TRBJ1-5; 7 bases fit TRBD1. J lost 6 bases, V lost 6 bases, and 11 bases had no gene match. The CDR3 runs to 15 residues. The germline gives CDR1 MNHNS, CDR2 SASEGT. In DNA form, the CDR3 reads TGTGCCAGCAGGGGGACAGAGTTTTGGGGTCAGCCCCAGCATTTT. Translation: CASRGTEFWGQPQHF.

The V call is TRBV30, the J call TRBJ1-4, with D uncertain. Germline V gene sequence: CDR1 GTSNPN, CDR2 SVGIG (reference sequence). Trimming removed 4 bases at V and 4 bases at J, with 16 bases between. The CDR3 length is 15 residues. The DNA of the CDR3 is TGTGCCTGGACAAACCCCGGGTCTCTTAATGAAAAACTGTTTTTT. Translation gives CAWTNPGSLNEKLFF.

The CDR3 coding sequence is TGTGCCAGCAGTGGTACTACCTTACCCTACAATGAGCAGTTCTTC. This encodes CASSGTTLPYNEQFF. The genes are TRBV28 and TRBJ2-1; no definite D call. The CDR3 is 15 amino acids. Germline values: CDR1 MDHEN, CDR2 SYDVKM. V gave up 5 bases and J gave up 2 bases, with 13 bases separating them. Based on the CDR3 plus reference TRBV28 and TRBJ2-1, the full variable domain is DVKVTQSSRYLVKRTGEKVFLECVQDMDHENMFWYRQDPGLGLRLIYFSYDVKMKEKGDIPEGYSVSREKKERFSLILESASTNQTSMYLCASSGTTLPYNEQFFGPGTRLTVL.

The chain uses TRBV5-4 and TRBJ1-3; TRBD1 aligns across 8 bases. The CDR3 consists of 14 residues. Losses at the gene ends were 4 bases for V and 2 bases for J; bases not matched to a gene: 2. Germline lookup yields CDR1 SGHNT and CDR2 YYREEE (reference sequence). CDR3 loop: CASSRQGPGNTIYF. The CDR3 DNA sequence: TGTGCCAGCAGCAGACAGGGGCCTGGAAACACCATATATTTT.

The chain carries TRBV15 and TRBJ1-5; D gene ambiguous. The length of the CDR3 is 13 residues. The V and J ends lost 1 base and 5 bases respectively, with 6 bases between them. The germline V gene has CDR1 LNHNV and CDR2 YYDKDF (reference sequence). For the CDR3, the DNA is TGTGCCACCAGCAGAGCCGGGGATCAGCCCCAGCATTTT. Translated, it gives CATSRAGDQPQHF.

V gene TRBV27 combines with J gene TRBJ1-2; TRBD1 might be the D (6 bases). Germline V lookup: CDR1 MNHEY, CDR2 SMNVEV (reference sequence). The V and J ends lost 10 bases and 1 base respectively, with 16 bases between them. The CDR3 length is 14 residues. For the CDR3, the DNA is TGTGCCATTAATCCGCAGGGGATTAACTATGGCTACACCTTC. Translation: CAINPQGINYGYTF.

This clone was recorded once. J is TRBJ2-2 and V is TRBV5-4; D may be TRBD2 (6 bases). From germline, CDR1 is SGHNT and CDR2 YYREEE (reference sequence). The CDR3 spans 14 residues. The V end lost 0 bases, the J end lost 8 bases, and 11 bases lay between the germline ends. The CDR3 here is CASSLDGSGGELFF. The CDR3 nucleotides read TGTGCCAGCAGCTTGGACGGGAGCGGGGGGGAGCTGTTTTTT.

The chain recombines TRBV29-1 with TRBJ1-1; 7 nucleotides align to TRBD1. Germline CDR1 is SQVTM and CDR2 is ANQGSEA. The CDR3 is 13 amino acids. Trimming removed 7 bases from V and 2 bases from J; junction bases left unmatched: 7. The CDR3 DNA reads as TGCAGCGCTTCCAGGGGGTCAAACACTGAAGCTTTCTTT. Protein sequence: CSASRGSNTEAFF.

The chain carries TRBV27 and TRBJ2-7, with D maybe TRBD2 (5 bases). Trimming took off 1 base at V and 3 bases at J, with 16 bases between the two ends. The germline gives CDR1 MNHEY, CDR2 SMNVEV (reference sequence). This CDR3 has 16 residues. Here the CDR3 reads CASSLYLAGPNYEQYF. Written as DNA, the CDR3 is TGTGCCAGCAGTTTATATCTAGCAGGTCCCAACTACGAGCAGTACTTC.

The CDR3 sequence: CASSRVSGTSVPNIQYF. The CDR3 DNA sequence: TGTGCCAGCTCAAGGGTATCCGGGACTAGCGTTCCAAACATTCAGTACTTC. The rearrangement uses TRBV18 and TRBJ2-4; 10 bases map to TRBD2. Losses at the gene ends were 5 bases for V and 6 bases for J; bases not matched to a gene: 13. Germline V gene data show CDR1 as KGHSH and CDR2 as LQKENI. This CDR3 spans 17 amino acids.